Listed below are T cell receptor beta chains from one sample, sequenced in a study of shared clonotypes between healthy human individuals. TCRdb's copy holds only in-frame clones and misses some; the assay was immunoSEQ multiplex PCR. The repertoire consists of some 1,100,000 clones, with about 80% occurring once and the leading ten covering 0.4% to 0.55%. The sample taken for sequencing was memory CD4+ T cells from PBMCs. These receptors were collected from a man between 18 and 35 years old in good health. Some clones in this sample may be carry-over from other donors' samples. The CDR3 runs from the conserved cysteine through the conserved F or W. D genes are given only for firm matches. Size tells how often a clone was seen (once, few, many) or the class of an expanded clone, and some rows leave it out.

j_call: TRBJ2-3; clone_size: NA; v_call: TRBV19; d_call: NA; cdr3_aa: CASSSGQNTDTQYF; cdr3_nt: TGTGCCAGTAGTTCGGGACAAAACACAGATACGCAGTATTTT
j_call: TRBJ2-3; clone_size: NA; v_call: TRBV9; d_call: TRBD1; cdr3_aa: CASSRGTGGKREAGDTQYF; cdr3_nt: TGTGCCAGCAGCCGCGGGACAGGGGGCAAGCGGGAGGCGGGAGATACGCAGTATTTT
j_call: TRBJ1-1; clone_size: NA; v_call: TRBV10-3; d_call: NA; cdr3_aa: CAIRGVGGRGEAFF; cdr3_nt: TGTGCCATCAGGGGGGTGGGCGGAAGGGGTGAAGCTTTCTTT
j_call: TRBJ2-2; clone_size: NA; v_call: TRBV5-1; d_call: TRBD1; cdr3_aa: CASSSQGQGATGELFF; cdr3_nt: TGCGCCAGCAGCTCCCAGGGCCAGGGGGCAACCGGGGAGCTGTTTTTT
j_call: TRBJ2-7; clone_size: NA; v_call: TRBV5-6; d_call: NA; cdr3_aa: CASSFGTSDEQYF; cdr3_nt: TGTGCCAGCAGCTTCGGGACATCGGACGAGCAGTACTTC
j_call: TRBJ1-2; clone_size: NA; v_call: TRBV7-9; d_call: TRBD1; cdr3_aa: CASSLAPGTGGDYGYTF; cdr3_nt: TGTGCCAGCAGCTTAGCACCCGGGACAGGGGGCGACTATGGCTACACCTTC
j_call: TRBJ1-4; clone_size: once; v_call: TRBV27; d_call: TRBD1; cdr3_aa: CASSQTGTGFEKLFF; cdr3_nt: TGTGCCAGCAGTCAGACCGGGACAGGGTTTGAAAAACTGTTTTTT
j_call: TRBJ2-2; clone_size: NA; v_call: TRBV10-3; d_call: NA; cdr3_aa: CAISSRGTARNTGELFF; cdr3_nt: TGTGCCATTTCATCAAGGGGGACGGCCCGAAACACCGGGGAGCTGTTTTTT
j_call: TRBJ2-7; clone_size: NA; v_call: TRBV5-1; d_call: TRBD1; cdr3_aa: CASSLRGQGPEQYF; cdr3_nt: TGCGCCAGCAGCTTGCGGGGACAGGGCCCCGAGCAGTACTTC
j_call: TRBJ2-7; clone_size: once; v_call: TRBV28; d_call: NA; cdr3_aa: CASYPGERVYEQYF; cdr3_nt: TGTGCCAGCTATCCTGGTGAGCGGGTGTACGAGCAGTACTTC
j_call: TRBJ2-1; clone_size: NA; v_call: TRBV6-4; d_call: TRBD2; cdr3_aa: CASNGKLAGPSYNEQFF; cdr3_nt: TGTGCCAGCAACGGCAAACTAGCGGGACCCTCCTACAATGAGCAGTTCTTC
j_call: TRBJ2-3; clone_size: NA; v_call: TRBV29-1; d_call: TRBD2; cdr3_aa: CSAGEGDTQYF; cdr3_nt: TGCAGCGCGGGGGAGGGGGATACGCAGTATTTT
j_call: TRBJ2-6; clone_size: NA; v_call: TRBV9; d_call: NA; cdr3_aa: CASSVVPTGANVLTF; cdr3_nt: TGTGCCAGCAGCGTAGTCCCAACTGGGGCCAACGTCCTGACTTTC
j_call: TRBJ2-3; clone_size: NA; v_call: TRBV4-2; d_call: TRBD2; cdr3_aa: CASSQPGTSGIDTQYF; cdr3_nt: TGTGCCAGCAGCCAACCAGGGACTAGCGGGATAGATACGCAGTATTTT
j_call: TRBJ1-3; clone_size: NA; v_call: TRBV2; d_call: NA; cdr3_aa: CASSLTPGLISGNTIYF; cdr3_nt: TGTGCCAGCAGTCTTACACCGGGACTCATCTCTGGAAACACCATATATTTT
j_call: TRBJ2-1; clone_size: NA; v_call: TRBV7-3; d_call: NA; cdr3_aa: CASSLTGAYNEQFF; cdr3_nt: TGTGCCAGCAGCTTAACTGGCGCATACAATGAGCAGTTCTTC
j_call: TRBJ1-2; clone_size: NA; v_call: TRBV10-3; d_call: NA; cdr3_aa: CAITGGGGLARGMYGYTF; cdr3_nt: TGTGCCATCACTGGCGGGGGAGGCCTAGCGAGGGGGATGTATGGCTACACCTTC
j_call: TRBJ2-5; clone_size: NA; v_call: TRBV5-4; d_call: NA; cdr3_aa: CASSLAGAAETQYF; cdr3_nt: TGTGCCAGCAGCTTGGCAGGGGCGGCAGAGACCCAGTACTTC
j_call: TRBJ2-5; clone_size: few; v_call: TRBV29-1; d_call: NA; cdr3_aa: CSVPKGGLKETQYF; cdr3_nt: TGCAGCGTCCCCAAAGGGGGACTTAAAGAGACCCAGTACTTC
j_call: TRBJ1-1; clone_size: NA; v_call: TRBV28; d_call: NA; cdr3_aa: CAILTPGHMETFF; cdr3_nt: TGTGCCATCCTAACTCCGGGACACATGGAAACTTTCTTT
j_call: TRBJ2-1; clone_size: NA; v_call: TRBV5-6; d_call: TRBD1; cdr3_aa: CASSAGQGRDEQFF; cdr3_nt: TGTGCCAGCAGCGCCGGACAGGGTAGAGATGAGCAGTTCTTC
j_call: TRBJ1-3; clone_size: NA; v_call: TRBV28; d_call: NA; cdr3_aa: CASSSTRGNTIYF; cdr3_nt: TGTGCCAGCAGTTCGACCCGAGGAAACACCATATATTTT
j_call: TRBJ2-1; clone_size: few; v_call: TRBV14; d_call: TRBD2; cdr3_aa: CASSQERAGRLYNEQFF; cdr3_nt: TGTGCCAGCAGCCAAGAGCGAGCGGGACGTCTCTACAATGAGCAGTTCTTC
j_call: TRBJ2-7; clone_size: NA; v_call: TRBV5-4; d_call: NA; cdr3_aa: CASSLVGSYEQYF; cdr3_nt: TGTGCCAGCAGCTTGGTTGGGTCCTACGAGCAGTACTTC
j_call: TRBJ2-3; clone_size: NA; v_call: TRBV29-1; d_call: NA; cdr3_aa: CSVEGGDSRTQYF; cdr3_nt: TGCAGCGTTGAAGGTGGGGACTCTAGAACGCAGTATTTT
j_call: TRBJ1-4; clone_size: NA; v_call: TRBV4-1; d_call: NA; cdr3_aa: CASSLGGGREKLFF; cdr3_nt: TGCGCCAGCAGCCTGGGGGGGGGCAGGGAAAAACTGTTTTTT
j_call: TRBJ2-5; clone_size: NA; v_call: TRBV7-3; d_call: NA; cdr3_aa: CASSFTGQGETQYF; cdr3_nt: TGTGCCAGCAGCTTCACGGGGCAGGGGGAGACCCAGTACTTC
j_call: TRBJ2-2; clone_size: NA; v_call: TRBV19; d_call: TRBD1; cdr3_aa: CASSTQGAGELFF; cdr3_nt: TGTGCCAGTAGTACACAGGGGGCCGGGGAGCTGTTTTTT
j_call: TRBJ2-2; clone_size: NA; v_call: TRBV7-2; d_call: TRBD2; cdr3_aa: CASSLDAGGVAGELFF; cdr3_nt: TGTGCCAGCAGCTTAGACGCGGGGGGAGTCGCCGGGGAGCTGTTTTTT
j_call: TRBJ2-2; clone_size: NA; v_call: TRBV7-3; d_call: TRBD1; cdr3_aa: CASSAQGGQGSTGELFF; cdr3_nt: TGTGCCAGCAGCGCCCAGGGTGGACAGGGGTCTACCGGGGAGCTGTTTTTT
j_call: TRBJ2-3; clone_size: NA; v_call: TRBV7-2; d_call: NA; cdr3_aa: CASSPRQSTDTQYF; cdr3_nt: TGTGCCAGCAGCCCCAGACAGAGCACAGATACGCAGTATTTT
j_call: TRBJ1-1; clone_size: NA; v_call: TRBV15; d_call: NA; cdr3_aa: CATSRAGTEAFF; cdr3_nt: TGTGCCACCAGCAGGGCCGGGACTGAAGCTTTCTTT
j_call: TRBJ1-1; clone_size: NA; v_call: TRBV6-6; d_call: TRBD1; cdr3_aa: CASRLGQGITEAFF; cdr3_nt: TGTGCCAGCCGGTTAGGACAGGGAATCACTGAAGCTTTCTTT
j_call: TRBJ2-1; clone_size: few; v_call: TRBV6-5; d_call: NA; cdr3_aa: CASSRDNNEQFF; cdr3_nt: TGTGCCAGCAGTAGGGACAACAATGAGCAGTTCTTC
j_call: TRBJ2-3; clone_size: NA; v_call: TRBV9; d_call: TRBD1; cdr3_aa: CASSVEGTGYTDTQYF; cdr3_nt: TGTGCCAGCAGCGTAGAGGGGACAGGGTATACTGATACGCAGTATTTT
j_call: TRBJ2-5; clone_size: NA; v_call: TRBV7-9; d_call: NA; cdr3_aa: CASSPNLPAEETQYF; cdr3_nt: TGTGCCAGCAGCCCAAATTTGCCGGCTGAAGAGACCCAGTACTTC
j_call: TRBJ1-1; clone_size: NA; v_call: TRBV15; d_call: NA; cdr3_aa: CATSRGIREAEAFF; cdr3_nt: TGTGCCACCAGCAGAGGCATCAGGGAAGCTGAAGCTTTCTTT
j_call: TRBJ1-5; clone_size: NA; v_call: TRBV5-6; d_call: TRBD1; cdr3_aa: CASSLAFWTGYSNQPQHF; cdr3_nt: TGTGCCAGCAGCTTGGCCTTCTGGACAGGTTATAGCAATCAGCCCCAGCATTTT
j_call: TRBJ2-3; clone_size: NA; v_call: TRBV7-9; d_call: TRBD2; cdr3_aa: CASSLGLAASTDTQYF; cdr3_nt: TGTGCCAGCAGCTTAGGACTAGCTGCTAGCACAGATACGCAGTATTTT
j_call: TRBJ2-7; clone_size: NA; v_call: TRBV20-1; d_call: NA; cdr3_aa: CSALRNYEQYF; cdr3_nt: TGCAGTGCCCTTAGAAACTACGAGCAGTACTTC